These T cell receptor beta chains were read from a single sample in a study of cytomegalovirus exposure and HLA in healthy donors. Here immunoSEQ multiplex PCR was the method, and the copy in TCRdb shows in-frame clones only, minus some. The repertoire holds 150,000 to 200,000 clones, with roughly 68% as singletons. Source material: PBMCs. The receptors here all came from a man younger than 40 in good health and CMV-seropositive. The CDR3 runs from the conserved cysteine through the conserved F or W. D genes are given only for firm matches. For some rows the clone size is stated as once, few or many, or as a class when expanded; others skip it.

clone_size,v_call,d_call,j_call,cdr3_aa,cdr3_nt
NA,TRBV25-1,NA,TRBJ2-6,CASSVGGSSSGANVLTF,TGTGCCAGCAGTGTTGGCGGATCCAGCTCTGGGGCCAACGTCCTGACTTTC
once,TRBV19,NA,TRBJ1-2,CASSMGGPPTNYGYTF,TGTGCCAGTAGTATGGGGGGTCCACCAACTAACTATGGCTACACCTTC
NA,TRBV9,NA,TRBJ2-5,CASSVGSLAGQETQYF,TGTGCCAGCAGCGTAGGAAGTTTGGCGGGACAAGAGACCCAGTACTTC
few,TRBV29-1,NA,TRBJ2-1,CSVEAFFERQFF,TGCAGCGTTGAAGCCTTTTTTGAGCGTCAGTTCTTC
few,TRBV27,NA,TRBJ2-7,CASSPGGQTKYEQYF,TGTGCCAGCAGTCCCGGGGGACAGACCAAATACGAGCAGTACTTC
NA,TRBV30,NA,TRBJ1-5,CAWSYGDNQPQHF,TGTGCCTGGAGTTACGGGGACAATCAGCCCCAGCATTTT
NA,TRBV10-3,TRBD1,TRBJ2-1,CAISESAGQGNYNEQFF,TGTGCCATCAGTGAGTCGGCCGGACAGGGCAACTACAATGAGCAGTTCTTC
NA,TRBV28,NA,TRBJ1-5,CASSNTGKGGHF,TGTGCCAGCAGTAACACCGGGAAGGGAGGGCATTTT
NA,TRBV28,TRBD2,TRBJ2-7,CASSLTRTSGPRGQYF,TGTGCCAGCAGTTTGACCCGGACTAGCGGCCCTAGAGGGCAGTACTTC
NA,TRBV6-6,NA,TRBJ2-7,CASINRRGLEEQYF,TGTGCCAGTATAAATCGTCGAGGGTTGGAAGAGCAGTACTTC
NA,TRBV6-6,NA,TRBJ2-7,CASSYLSAGKGYEQYF,TGTGCCAGCAGTTACTTGTCAGCAGGGAAGGGCTACGAGCAGTACTTC
NA,TRBV30,NA,TRBJ1-1,CAWSVSGFSTEAFF,TGTGCCTGGAGTGTCTCGGGGTTCAGCACTGAAGCTTTCTTT
NA,TRBV19,NA,TRBJ1-1,CASSIRLAANTEAFF,TGTGCCAGTAGTATCCGTCTAGCGGCGAACACTGAAGCTTTCTTT
NA,TRBV30,TRBD1,TRBJ2-1,CAWSLGQLYNEQFF,TGTGCCTGGAGTTTGGGACAGCTATACAATGAGCAGTTCTTC
NA,TRBV29-1,NA,TRBJ1-2,CSVETGRLGYTF,TGCAGCGTTGAGACAGGCCGACTTGGCTACACCTTC
NA,TRBV2,NA,TRBJ2-7,CASRSWSYEQYF,TGTGCCAGCAGAAGTTGGTCTTACGAGCAGTACTTC
once,TRBV30,NA,TRBJ2-3,CAWSQSQGADTQYF,TGTGCCTGGAGCCAATCGCAGGGTGCAGATACGCAGTATTTT
few,TRBV28,TRBD2,TRBJ2-1,CASSRTLAGDEQFF,TGTGCCAGCAGCCGAACGCTAGCGGGGGATGAGCAGTTCTTC
NA,TRBV29-1,NA,TRBJ2-7,CSVEDEPYEQYF,TGCAGCGTTGAAGATGAGCCCTACGAGCAGTACTTC
few,TRBV6-1,NA,TRBJ2-3,CASFVVGAGADTQYF,TGTGCCAGCTTTGTGGTAGGGGCAGGGGCAGATACGCAGTATTTT
NA,TRBV7-3,TRBD1,TRBJ1-2,CASSLTAGTENYGYTF,TGTGCCAGCAGCCTGACCGCCGGGACAGAGAACTATGGCTACACCTTC
few,TRBV5-6,TRBD2,TRBJ2-3,CASSLRQLAGADTQYF,TGTGCCAGCAGCTTACGCCAACTAGCGGGCGCAGATACGCAGTATTTT
NA,TRBV6-1,NA,TRBJ1-1,CASSESGGSTEAFF,TGTGCCAGCAGTGAAAGCGGAGGGAGCACTGAAGCTTTCTTT
NA,TRBV27,NA,TRBJ1-2,CASSPGEGVYGYTF,TGTGCCAGCAGCCCCGGGGAGGGGGTCTATGGCTACACCTTC
NA,TRBV2,NA,TRBJ1-1,CASNPTVGNTEAFF,TGTGCCAGCAACCCGACAGTGGGGAACACTGAAGCTTTCTTT
once,TRBV7-8,NA,TRBJ2-5,CASSLRDLLLETQYF,TGTGCCAGCAGTCTCCGGGACTTGCTCCTAGAGACCCAGTACTTC
NA,TRBV11-2,NA,TRBJ1-1,CASSLGHSMNTEAFF,TGTGCCAGCAGCTTGGGACATTCCATGAACACTGAAGCTTTCTTT
few,TRBV2,NA,TRBJ1-1,CASSVGQFTEAFF,TGTGCCAGCAGTGTAGGACAGTTCACTGAAGCTTTCTTT
NA,TRBV28,NA,TRBJ1-5,CATGGEINQPQHF,TGTGCCACCGGGGGGGAAATAAATCAGCCCCAGCATTTT
NA,TRBV9,TRBD2,TRBJ2-5,CASSASGNEQETQYF,TGTGCCAGCAGCGCTAGCGGGAACGAACAAGAGACCCAGTACTTC
NA,TRBV4-1,TRBD1,TRBJ2-1,CASSPGGRANEQFF,TGCGCCAGCAGCCCAGGGGGCAGGGCCAATGAGCAGTTCTTC
NA,TRBV6-1,NA,TRBJ2-7,CASSASSGYEQYF,TGTGCCAGCAGTGCTAGTTCGGGCTACGAGCAGTACTTC
NA,TRBV7-9,NA,TRBJ2-3,CASSSGQSSTDTQYF,TGTGCCAGCAGCTCAGGACAGTCAAGCACAGATACGCAGTATTTT
NA,TRBV5-6,NA,TRBJ2-7,CASSLEGPTRYEQYF,TGTGCCAGCAGCCTGGAGGGGCCCACACGGTACGAGCAGTACTTC
NA,TRBV5-1,NA,TRBJ2-7,CASSLKAGVYEQYF,TGCGCCAGCAGCTTGAAGGCAGGGGTATACGAGCAGTACTTC
once,TRBV5-6,NA,TRBJ1-2,CASRDNSYGYTF,TGTGCCAGCAGAGATAACTCCTATGGCTACACCTTC
NA,TRBV7-9,TRBD2,TRBJ2-7,CASSLGLAASYEQYF,TGTGCCAGCAGCTTGGGACTAGCGGCCTCCTACGAGCAGTACTTC
NA,TRBV5-5,NA,TRBJ1-1,CASSSDRLNTEAFF,TGTGCCAGCAGCTCGGACAGACTGAACACTGAAGCTTTCTTT
NA,TRBV5-1,NA,TRBJ1-5,CASSLGDNNQPQHF,TGCGCCAGCAGCTTGGGGGACAACAATCAGCCCCAGCATTTT
NA,TRBV5-4,NA,TRBJ2-1,CASSSRQGAYNEQFF,TGTGCCAGCAGCTCCCGTCAGGGCGCCTACAATGAGCAGTTCTTC
NA,TRBV10-3,TRBD1,TRBJ2-5,CATGTGEETQYF,TGTGCCACAGGGACAGGGGAAGAGACCCAGTACTTC
once,TRBV19,NA,TRBJ2-7,CASSIYAGTGSYEQYF,TGTGCCAGTAGTATTTATGCGGGAACTGGTTCCTACGAGCAGTACTTC
NA,TRBV5-6,NA,TRBJ1-5,CASSPWSTALNQPQHF,TGTGCCAGCAGCCCTTGGTCAACAGCCTTAAATCAGCCCCAGCATTTT
NA,TRBV28,TRBD1,TRBJ1-2,CASRTGEDGYTF,TGTGCCAGCAGAACAGGGGAGGATGGCTACACCTTC
NA,TRBV7-3,TRBD2,TRBJ2-3,CASSPSLRASGSTDTQYF,TGTGCCAGCAGCCCAAGCCTGAGGGCTAGCGGGAGCACAGATACGCAGTATTTT
NA,TRBV6-1,NA,TRBJ2-3,CASSEYGGTSTDTQYF,TGTGCCAGCAGTGAATATGGGGGGACTAGCACAGATACGCAGTATTTT
NA,TRBV27,TRBD2,TRBJ2-5,CASSFRLAETGLAGDKVRETQYF,TGTGCCAGCAGTTTTAGGCTGGCGGAAACGGGACTAGCGGGAGATAAGGTGCGAGAGACCCAGTACTTC
NA,TRBV30,NA,TRBJ2-5,CAWSPQETQYF,TGTGCCTGGAGCCCACAAGAGACCCAGTACTTC
NA,TRBV15,NA,TRBJ2-7,CATSRGRDFEQYF,TGTGCCACCAGCAGAGGACGGGACTTCGAGCAGTACTTC
NA,TRBV19,TRBD2,TRBJ2-3,CASGTSGRLTDTQYF,TGTGCCAGTGGGACTAGCGGGAGATTGACAGATACGCAGTATTTT
few,TRBV6-1,NA,TRBJ1-5,CASSGTQGSNQPQHF,TGTGCCAGCAGCGGAACACAGGGTAGCAATCAGCCCCAGCATTTT
NA,TRBV7-6,TRBD2,TRBJ2-7,CASSSLGGLAGKYEQYF,TGTGCCAGCAGCTCATTGGGGGGACTAGCGGGAAAATACGAGCAGTACTTC